This T cell receptor (beta chain) was obtained from a study of cytomegalovirus exposure and HLA in healthy donors. General study results and limits: Previously analyzed data showed that most TCR beta V segments were productive at a frequency of about 87% or about 30%.

With 60 Vbeta and 13 Jbeta primers, the PCR was carried out. The protocol was immunoSEQ multiplex PCR, while the TCRdb copy is restricted to in-frame clones and leaves out a portion. The data hold under 95,000 clones, with 60% to 80% observed a single time. V dropped 3 bases and J dropped 6; count of bases not matched to a gene: 11. The germline V gene encodes CDR1 SGHTA and CDR2 FQGNSA. CDR3 length: 16 amino acids. In the case of this clone: The antigen remains undetermined.

The chain is built from TRBV7-2 and TRBJ2-3, with 8 bases that match TRBD1. Sequenced input: PBMCs. The receptor comes from a boy between 10 and 17 years old in good health and CMV-seronegative. This CDR3 is CASSLTLPDREDTQYF. CDR3 DNA sequence: TGTGCCAGCAGCTTGACCCTCCCGGACAGGGAGGATACGCAGTATTTT.